Listed here are 2 T cell receptor beta chains from one sample, sequenced in a study of cytomegalovirus exposure and HLA in healthy donors. 60 Vbeta and 13 Jbeta primers were used in PCR. Profiling relied on immunoSEQ multiplex PCR, and the TCRdb table lists in-frame clones only, not all of them. The repertoire holds some 200,000 clones, approximately 80% seen once, with approximately 2.6% in the top ten. Specimen: PBMCs. These receptors all stem from a female donor in good health and CMV-seronegative.

The chain has TRBV6-5 and TRBJ1-4, with 8 bases identical to TRBD1. The CDR3 runs to 14 residues. With V trimmed by 6 bases and J by 8 bases, 8 bases remained unmatched. Germline V gene sequence: CDR1 MNHEY, CDR2 SVGAGI. The CDR3 spells CASSPGGLREKLFF. The CDR3 coding sequence is TGTGCCAGCAGCCCAGGGGGCTTAAGGGAAAAACTGTTTTTT.

This clone has more than one count but fewer than ten. The chain links TRBV12-2 to TRBJ2-3; TRBD2, the table's D call, lacks a check against the DNA. TRBV12-2 is reported as a pseudogene. The CDR3 has 16 residues. The DNA of the CDR3 is TGTGCAAGTCGCTTAGGGGCGGGAGAGGACACAGATACGCAGTATTTT. Amino acid sequence: CASRLGAGEDTDTQYF.